Presented here are 28 T cell receptor beta chains from one specimen sequenced in a study of T cells expressing NK-cell markers. TCRdb re-called the 5' RACE reads; one entry per CDR3 protein, DNA not given. Its listing shows about 260,000 distinct CDR3 sequences. The sample was blood T cells: a sorted CD56 or NKG2C T cell subset, CD4+ or CD8+ T cells, or bulk PBMC T cells (not recorded which). The receptors were sampled from a woman aged 18-70 years in good health.

This chain uses TRBV7-3 with TRBJ2-3; TCRdb's D call, TRBD1, is unchecked because there is no DNA. CDR1 SGHTA and CDR2 FQGTGA come from the germline V gene. CDR3 length: 14 residues. CDR3 sequence reads: CASSPPGATDTQYF.

V usage is TRBV5-1 and J usage is TRBJ1-3; with no DNA, the TCRdb D assignment of TRBD1 cannot be verified. Germline V gene data show CDR1 as SGHRS and CDR2 as YFSETQ. CDR3 length: 13 residues. The CDR3 spells CASRTGTGNTIYF.

This chain joins TRBV5-1 and TRBJ2-7; TCRdb gives TRBD1 as the D gene, but with no DNA this cannot be confirmed. Germline V CDR1 and CDR2: SGHRS, YFSETQ. This CDR3 has 15 residues. The CDR3 spells CASGLPGQTSYEQYF.

The chain uses TRBV7-2 and TRBJ2-1. The CDR3 loop spans 14 amino acids. Germline V lookup: CDR1 SGHTA, CDR2 FQGNSA. CDR3 region: CASSLGRIYNEQFF. The variable domain in full, with the rest retrieved from reference TRBV7-2 and TRBJ2-1, is GAGVSQSPSNKVTEKGKDVELRCDPISGHTALYWYRQSLGQGLEFLIYFQGNSAPDKSGLPSDRFSAERTGGSVSTLTIQRTQQEDSAVYLCASSLGRIYNEQFFGPGTRLTVL.

V and J are TRBV10-1 and TRBJ2-2; without DNA, the TCRdb call of TRBD1 cannot be checked. CDR3 length: 17 amino acids. Germline-derived CDR1 and CDR2 are WNHNN and SYGVQD (reference sequence). The CDR3 is CASSANVGGQGTGELFF.

This chain uses TRBV20-1 with TRBJ2-5; the TCRdb call, TRBD1, lacks DNA for checking. CDR3 length: 15 residues. Germline CDR1 is DFQATT and CDR2 is SNEGSKA (reference sequence). This chain's CDR3 is CSARIGTGVGETQYF.

The V gene is TRBV12-3 or TRBV12-4, the J gene TRBJ1-2; checking the TCRdb D call of TRBD1 is not possible without DNA. There are 12 residues in the CDR3. Here the CDR3 reads CASRGQSYGYTF.

The chain has TRBV6-2 or TRBV6-3 and TRBJ1-2. The CDR3 contains 14 residues. From germline, CDR1 is MNHEY and CDR2 SVGEGT. CDR3 region: CASSYSSQIYGYTF.

The chain recombines TRBV20-1 with TRBJ2-3; TCRdb picks TRBD2, but there is no DNA to check that call. The germline gives CDR1 DFQATT, CDR2 SNEGSKA (reference sequence). This CDR3 has 14 residues. The CDR3 spells CSARYPGLTDTQYF.

The chain joins TRBV3-1 to TRBJ2-2; the TRBD2 assignment by TCRdb is unverifiable without DNA. Germline V gene data show CDR1 as LGHDT and CDR2 as YNNKEL (reference sequence). This CDR3 region has 16 residues. CDR3 residues: CASSQRAPGVTGELFF.

The V and J genes are TRBV28 and TRBJ1-5; the TCRdb call, TRBD1, lacks DNA for checking. The germline V gene has CDR1 MDHEN and CDR2 SYDVKM. CDR3 length: 17 residues. The chain's CDR3 is CASSPPNRVRSNQPQHF.

This chain links TRBV18 with TRBJ1-1. CDR3 length: 14 amino acids. CDR1 KGHSH and CDR2 LQKENI come from the germline V gene. CDR3 residues: CASSPGGMNTEAFF.

The rearrangement links TRBV4-1 to TRBJ1-4; absent DNA, TCRdb's TRBD1 call cannot be checked. Germline V lookup: CDR1 MGHRA, CDR2 YSYEKL. This CDR3 has 16 residues. The CDR3 loop reads CASSQGPTGGSEKLFF.

The chain links TRBV7-2 to TRBJ2-1. There are 14 residues in the CDR3. Germline lookup yields CDR1 SGHTA and CDR2 FQGNSA. The CDR3 protein is CASKTGGSYNEQFF.

The chain is built from TRBV7-2 and TRBJ2-2. Germline V gene lookup returns CDR1 SGHTA and CDR2 FQGNSA. This CDR3 has 15 amino acids. This CDR3 is CASSSDRLGTGELFF.

The chain employs TRBV24-1 and TRBJ2-1; TCRdb designates TRBD2, a call that cannot be tested without DNA. The CDR3 sequence is 19 residues long. Germline V gives CDR1 KGHDR, CDR2 SFDVKD. The CDR3 sequence is CATSGRLPPSGARHNEQFF.

The J gene is TRBJ1-5, the V gene TRBV12-3 or TRBV12-4. The CDR3 spans 15 residues. CDR3 region: CASSGPMGSNQPQHF.

The rearrangement uses TRBV12-3 or TRBV12-4 and TRBJ2-1. The CDR3 contains 14 residues. CDR3 protein: CASRGSRSYNEQFF.

The chain has TRBV7-2 and TRBJ2-5; the D gene TCRdb calls, TRBD1, cannot be checked with no DNA. This CDR3 comprises 13 residues. Germline assignment: CDR1 SGHTA and CDR2 FQGNSA. CDR3: CASAAGGLETQYF.

The chain joins TRBV20-1 to TRBJ2-1; TCRdb calls TRBD1, which cannot be checked without DNA. Per germline, CDR1 DFQATT and CDR2 SNEGSKA (reference sequence). The CDR3 contains 16 residues. The CDR3 here is CSARDPLRLGDNEQFF.

The genes are TRBV12-3 or TRBV12-4 and TRBJ2-5; no DNA is available, so the TRBD2 call from TCRdb remains unchecked. The CDR3 extends over 15 amino acids. CDR3 loop: CASRGGRAHQETQYF.

The chain has TRBV3-1 and TRBJ2-2; TCRdb's assignment of TRBD2 cannot be checked, as there is no DNA. From germline, CDR1 is LGHDT and CDR2 YNNKEL (reference sequence). This CDR3 spans 14 amino acids. The CDR3 spells CASSQGGVTGELFF.

The chain employs TRBV5-6 and TRBJ1-1. Germline loops: CDR1 SGHDT, CDR2 YYEEEE. There are 13 residues in the CDR3. The CDR3 reads CASSFLEVGEAFF.

The V gene is TRBV19, the J gene TRBJ1-6; TCRdb lists TRBD1, though no DNA is available to test this call. This CDR3 region has 14 residues. CDR1 is LNHDA, CDR2 SQIVND, per germline (reference sequence). CDR3 region: CASSIQGGDSPLHF.

The V gene is TRBV5-1, the J gene TRBJ1-1. Germline V gene lookup returns CDR1 SGHRS and CDR2 YFSETQ. The CDR3 contains 14 residues. The CDR3 reads CASSRGDTNTEAFF. Supplemented by reference TRBV5-1 and TRBJ1-1, the full variable domain reads KAGVTQTPRYLIKTRGQQVTLSCSPISGHRSVSWYQQTPGQGLQFLFEYFSETQRNKGNFPGRFSGRQFSNSRSEMNVSTLELGDSALYLCASSRGDTNTEAFFGQGTRLTVV.

This sequence joins TRBV5-1 and TRBJ2-1; TCRdb returns TRBD2, unconfirmable since there is no DNA. Germline loops: CDR1 SGHRS, CDR2 YFSETQ. CDR3 size: 19 residues. This CDR3 reads CASSLDDIAGESSYNEQFF.

This sequence joins TRBV14 and TRBJ2-1; TCRdb reports TRBD1, a call that lacks DNA to check it against. This CDR3 spans 16 amino acids. Germline assignment: CDR1 SGHDN and CDR2 FVKESK. This CDR3 reads CASSQHRGTKNNEQFF.

CDR3 sequence reads: CASSTIANAAFF. This chain uses TRBV6-6 with TRBJ1-1. The CDR3 loop spans 12 amino acids. Germline values: CDR1 MNHNY, CDR2 SVGAGI (reference sequence).